The clone carrying this TCR beta chain was counted ten times or more. Its antigen is undetermined. Molecular barcoded adaptors covering alpha/delta and beta/gamma chains were used on around 400 ng RNA. TCRdb reprocessed the reads with MiXCR, giving one entry per CDR3 protein. The data show about 15,000 distinct CDR3 sequences, roughly 20% seen once. The germline V and J ends were trimmed by 4 bases and 2 bases, with 12 bases remaining between them. The CDR3 is 14 residues long. The germline V gene has CDR1 DFQATT and CDR2 SNEGSKA (reference sequence). This sample is drawn from a study of read filtering for tumor transcriptome and immune sequencing. Every patient had bone marrow sampled while the disease was active. Study observations and caveats: Sorted CD138-negative bone marrow cells were not purified T cells. Single-read clonotypes: about 81.9% of IR-seq clonotypes (roughly 4% of reads), 65% to 75% of RNA-seq clonotypes (roughly 45% of reads).

The sequenced material came from a population of CD138-negative cells sorted from bone marrow. This chain links TRBV20-1 with TRBJ2-1, with unresolved D. This TCR came from a donor aged 40 or older with multiple myeloma. CDR3 nucleotide sequence: TGCAGTGCTATCACAAGGAGTCCCTACAATGAGCAGTTCTTC. Encoded protein: CSAITRSPYNEQFF.